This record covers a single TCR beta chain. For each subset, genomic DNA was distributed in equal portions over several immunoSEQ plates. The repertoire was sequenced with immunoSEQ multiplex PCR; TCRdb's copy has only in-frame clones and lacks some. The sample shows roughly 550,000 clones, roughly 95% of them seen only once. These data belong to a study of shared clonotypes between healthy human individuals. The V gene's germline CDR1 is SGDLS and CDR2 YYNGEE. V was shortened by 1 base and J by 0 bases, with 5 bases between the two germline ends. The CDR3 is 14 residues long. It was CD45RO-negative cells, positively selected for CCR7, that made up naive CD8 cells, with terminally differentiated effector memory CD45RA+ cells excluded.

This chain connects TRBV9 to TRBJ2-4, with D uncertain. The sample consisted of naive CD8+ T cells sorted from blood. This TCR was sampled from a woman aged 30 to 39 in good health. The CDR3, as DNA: TGTGCCAGCAGCGTAAGCCTAGCCAAAAACATTCAGTACTTC. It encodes CASSVSLAKNIQYF.